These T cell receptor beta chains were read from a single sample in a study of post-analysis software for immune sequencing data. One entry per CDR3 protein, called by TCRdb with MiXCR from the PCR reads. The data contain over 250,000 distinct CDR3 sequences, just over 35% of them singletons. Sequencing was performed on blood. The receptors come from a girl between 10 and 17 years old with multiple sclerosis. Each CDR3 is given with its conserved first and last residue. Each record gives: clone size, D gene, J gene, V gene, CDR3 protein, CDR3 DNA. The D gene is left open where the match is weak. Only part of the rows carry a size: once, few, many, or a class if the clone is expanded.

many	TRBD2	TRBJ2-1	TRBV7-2	CASSLPGLAGNEQFF	TGTGCCAGCAGCTTACCGGGACTAGCGGGAAATGAGCAGTTCTTC
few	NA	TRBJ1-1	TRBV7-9	CASSSIARDAFF	TGTGCCAGCAGCTCTATAGCAAGGGACGCTTTCTTT
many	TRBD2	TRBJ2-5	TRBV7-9	CASSPGPLGGRFQETQYF	TGTGCCAGCAGCCCGGGGCCCCTCGGCGGGAGGTTCCAAGAGACCCAGTACTTC
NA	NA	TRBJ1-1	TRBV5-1	CASSLGWELNTEAFF	TGCGCCAGCAGCTTGGGTTGGGAACTGAACACTGAAGCTTTCTTT
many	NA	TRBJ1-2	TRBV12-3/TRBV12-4	CASSKTGTYGYTF	TGTGCCAGCAGTAAGACAGGAACATATGGCTACACCTTC
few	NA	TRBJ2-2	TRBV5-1	CASSYTTNANTGELFF	TGCGCCAGCAGCTACACGACTAACGCGAACACCGGGGAGCTGTTTTTT
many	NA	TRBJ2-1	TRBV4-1	CASSQPWVTREKDNEQFF	TGCGCCAGCAGCCAACCTTGGGTCACTAGGGAAAAGGACAATGAGCAGTTCTTC
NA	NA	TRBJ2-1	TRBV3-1	CASSRDGSQEQFF	TGTGCCAGCAGCCGCGACGGTTCCCAGGAGCAGTTCTTC
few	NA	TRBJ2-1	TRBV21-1	CASSKGSTEFF	TGTGCCAGCAGCAAAGGCTCCACAGAGTTCTTC
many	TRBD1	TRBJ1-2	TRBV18	CASSPRTGEFSYGYTF	TGTGCCAGCTCACCAAGGACAGGGGAATTTAGCTATGGCTACACCTTC
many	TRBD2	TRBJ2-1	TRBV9	CASSVGKRGAENEQFF	TGTGCCAGCAGCGTAGGGAAGCGGGGGGCCGAGAATGAGCAGTTCTTC
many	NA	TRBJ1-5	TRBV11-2	CASSDQEQPQHF	TGTGCCAGCAGCGACCAGGAACAGCCCCAGCATTTT
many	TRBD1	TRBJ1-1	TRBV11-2	CASSLAGQGGTEAFF	TGTGCCAGCAGCTTAGCCGGACAGGGAGGCACTGAAGCTTTCTTT
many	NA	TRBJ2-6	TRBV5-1	CASSLGGANGANVLTF	TGCGCCAGCAGCTTGGGAGGGGCGAACGGGGCCAACGTCCTGACTTTC
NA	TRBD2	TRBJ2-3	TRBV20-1	CSARDLAGGATDTRYF	TGCAGTGCTAGAGATCTAGCGGGAGGGGCCACAGATACGCGGTATTTT
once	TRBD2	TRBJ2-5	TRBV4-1	CASSPRWAGDQETQYF	TGCGCCAGCAGCCCCCGGTGGGCGGGAGACCAAGAGACCCAGTACTTC
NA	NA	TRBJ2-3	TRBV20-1	CSARDRGLLGAGTQYF	TGCAGTGCTAGAGATCGAGGTCTTCTTGGGGCAGGTACGCAGTATTTT
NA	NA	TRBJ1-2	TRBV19	CASSVGGRSYGYTF	TGTGCCAGTAGTGTGGGGGGGCGTTCCTATGGCTACACCTTC
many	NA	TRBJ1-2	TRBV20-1	CSAKGEGNRVYGYTF	TGCAGTGCGAAGGGTGAGGGGAACAGGGTCTATGGCTACACCTTC
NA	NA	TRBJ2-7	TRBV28	CASSPRSNEQYF	TGTGCCAGCAGTCCCAGAAGCAATGAGCAGTACTTC
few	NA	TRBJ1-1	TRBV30	CAWSLRGTEAFF	TGTGCCTGGAGCCTCCGGGGCACTGAAGCTTTCTTT
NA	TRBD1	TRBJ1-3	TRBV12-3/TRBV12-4	CASSFQGQGSGGNTIYF	TGTGCCAGCAGTTTCCAGGGACAGGGCTCTGGGGGAAACACCATATATTTT
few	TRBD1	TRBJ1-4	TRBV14	CASSPGQGAHNEKLFF	TGTGCCAGCAGCCCGGGACAGGGGGCGCATAATGAAAAACTGTTTTTT
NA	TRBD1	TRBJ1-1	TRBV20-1	CSAPRLRPGQGNANTEAFF	TGCAGTGCTCCACGTTTACGACCGGGACAGGGGAACGCAAACACTGAAGCTTTCTTT
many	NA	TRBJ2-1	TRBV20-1	CSAPAFGTPYNEQFF	TGCAGTGCCCCCGCCTTTGGGACGCCCTACAATGAGCAGTTCTTC
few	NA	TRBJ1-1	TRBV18	CASSPSGITEAFF	TGTGCCAGCTCACCATCGGGTATCACTGAAGCTTTCTTT
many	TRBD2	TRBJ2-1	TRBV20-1	CSAPRPLAGDYNEQFF	TGCAGTGCTCCGCGTCCGCTAGCGGGGGATTACAATGAGCAGTTCTTC
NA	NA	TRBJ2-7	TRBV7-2	CASSLADGPYEQYF	TGTGCCAGCAGCTTAGCTGACGGACCCTACGAGCAGTACTTC
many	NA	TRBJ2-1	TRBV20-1	CSASSVADSYNEQFF	TGCAGTGCTAGTTCGGTAGCAGACTCCTACAATGAGCAGTTCTTC
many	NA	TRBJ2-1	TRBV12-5	CASGEDYEQFF	TGTGCTAGTGGTGAGGACTATGAGCAGTTCTTC
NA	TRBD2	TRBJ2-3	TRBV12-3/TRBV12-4	CASAPGLAGDRTDTQYF	TGTGCCAGCGCCCCGGGACTAGCGGGAGACAGGACAGATACGCAGTATTTT
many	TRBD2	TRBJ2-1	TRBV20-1	CSAIRGRRDEQFF	TGCAGTGCTATTCGCGGGAGGAGGGATGAGCAGTTCTTC
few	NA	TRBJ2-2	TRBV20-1	CSARTETGTLYTGELFF	TGCAGTGCTAGGACCGAAACCGGGACGCTTTACACCGGGGAGCTGTTTTTT
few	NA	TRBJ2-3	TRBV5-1	CASSIGPGGADTQYF	TGCGCCAGCAGCATAGGACCTGGGGGAGCAGATACGCAGTATTTT
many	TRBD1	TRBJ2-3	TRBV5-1	CASSLWTGGVTDTQYF	TGCGCCAGCAGCCTATGGACAGGGGGAGTTACAGATACGCAGTATTTT
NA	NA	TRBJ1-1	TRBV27	CASIEKGLVNTEAFF	TGTGCCAGCATCGAAAAGGGACTGGTGAACACTGAAGCTTTCTTT
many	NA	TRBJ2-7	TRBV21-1	CASSELHLEQYF	TGTGCCAGCAGCGAGCTACACCTCGAGCAGTACTTC
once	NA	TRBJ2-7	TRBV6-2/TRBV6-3	CASSSFGSGYEQYF	TGTGCCAGCAGTTCCTTCGGGAGCGGCTACGAGCAGTACTTC
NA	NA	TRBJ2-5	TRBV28	CASRNRDYQETQYF	TGTGCCAGCAGGAACCGGGACTACCAAGAGACCCAGTACTTC
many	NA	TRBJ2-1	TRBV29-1	CSVHGRNEQFF	TGCAGCGTTCACGGCCGGAATGAGCAGTTCTTC
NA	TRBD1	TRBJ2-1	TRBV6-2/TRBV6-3	CASGDRGHEQFF	TGTGCCAGCGGGGACAGGGGCCATGAGCAGTTCTTC